This T cell receptor (beta chain) was recovered during a study of blood T cell repertoires in COVID-19. This CDR3 has 16 amino acids. Germline V CDR1 and CDR2: KGHSH, LQKENI. V was clipped by 3 bases and J by 1 base, with 15 bases between them. Sequenced by immunoSEQ multiplex PCR; TCRdb stores in-frame clones only, minus some. The sample has roughly 260,000 clones, about 88% seen once. This receptor was taken from a man in his fifties or sixties who had recovered from COVID-19. The chain uses TRBV18 and TRBJ1-1; D not resolved. Sequenced input: peripheral blood. CDR3 loop: CASSPREGAGNTEAFF. The CDR3 bases are TGTGCCAGCTCACCCCGGGAGGGAGCCGGGAACACTGAAGCTTTCTTT.